This TCR beta chain was sequenced during a study of early T cells in non-severe SARS-CoV-2 infection. Study information: The study sequenced bulk RNA from unsorted whole blood, with chains unpaired.

Germline CDR1 reads MNHEY; CDR2 reads SVGAGI. This CDR3 has 15 residues. Trimming pared 6 bases from V and 3 bases from J, leaving 15 bases between. General study findings and limits: Comparison of clonotypes with VDJdb favored anti-spike CD8 responses while missing private and CD4 specificities.

Each cDNA molecule carried a unique molecular identifier. TCRdb re-called the 5' RACE reads through MiXCR, storing one row per CDR3 protein. The table has more than 85,000 distinct CDR3 sequences, around 13% seen once; the top ten hold about 4%. With regard to this clonotype: Its specificity is not known.

The chain recombines TRBV6-5 with TRBJ2-4; tentative D call: TRBD2 (5 bases). Here the sequenced sample was whole blood, taken at baseline. This TCR was recovered from an adult who was a healthcare worker with PCR-confirmed SARS-CoV-2 infection or an uninfected control (not recorded which). CDR3 nucleotide sequence: TGTGCCAGCAGCAGAGCGGACGGACTCAAAAACATTCAGTACTTC. Translating gives CASSRADGLKNIQYF.